Presented here are 28 T cell receptor beta chains from one specimen sequenced in a study of control samples from healthy donors and cancer patients. Produced via immunoSEQ multiplex PCR; TCRdb's table is partial and in-frame only. Seen here are 90,000 to 100,000 clones, 75% to 85% observed once, and the top ten hold over 9.5%. What was sequenced was blood. The receptors derive from a woman in her twenties or thirties in good health.

This clone was counted between two and nine times. CDR3 in amino acids: CASSAPDREAALHF. Here the CDR3 DNA reads TGTGCCAGCAGCGCTCCGGACAGGGAGGCGGCCCTCCACTTT. V and J are TRBV9 and TRBJ1-6; 8 bases map to TRBD1. Unmatched junction bases numbered 10, after V lost 3 bases and J lost 14 bases. CDR1 is SGDLS, CDR2 YYNGEE, per germline. This CDR3 region has 14 residues.

In its sample, this clone was seen once. The chain joins TRBV5-1 to TRBJ2-1, with D perhaps TRBD2 (6 bases). The V end lost 2 bases, the J end lost 0 bases, and 12 bases lay between the germline ends. Germline V gene lookup returns CDR1 SGHRS and CDR2 YFSETQ. The CDR3 contains 16 residues. Here the CDR3 DNA reads TGCGCCAGCAGCTTCTCTTCCGGGAGCTCCTACAATGAGCAGTTCTTC. It specifies CASSFSSGSSYNEQFF. Variable domain in full (rest from reference TRBV5-1 and TRBJ2-1): KAGVTQTPRYLIKTRGQQVTLSCSPISGHRSVSWYQQTPGQGLQFLFEYFSETQRNKGNFPGRFSGRQFSNSRSEMNVSTLELGDSALYLCASSFSSGSSYNEQFFGPGTRLTVL.

This chain joins TRBV6-5 and TRBJ2-3; TRBD1 matches at 8 bases. The V segment lost 4 bases and the J segment 4 bases; nucleotides outside the gene matches: 7. Germline V gene data show CDR1 as MNHEY and CDR2 as SVGAGI. The CDR3 sequence is 15 residues long. The chain's CDR3 is CASSSWTGWADTQYF. The CDR3 nucleotides read TGTGCCAGCAGTTCCTGGACAGGGTGGGCAGATACGCAGTATTTT.

With respect to this clone: Germline and junction disagree at one end, which may indicate a read error. The chain carries TRBV20-1 and TRBJ1-2; D perhaps matches TRBD1 (5 bases). The CDR3 runs to 8 residues. Germline CDR1 DFQATT, CDR2 SNEGSKA (reference sequence). CDR3 sequence reads: CSANAGPF. In DNA, the CDR3 is TGCAGTGCTAACGCGGGACCATTC.

This chain connects TRBV14 to TRBJ1-2, with 7 bases aligning to TRBD1. The CDR3 length is 15 residues. Trimming removed 1 base from V and 4 bases from J; junction bases left unmatched: 6. Germline assignment: CDR1 SGHDN and CDR2 FVKESK. The CDR3 protein is CASSQGNRGGYGYTF. CDR3 nucleotides: TGTGCCAGCAGCCAAGGGAACAGGGGCGGCTATGGCTACACCTTC. The complete variable domain, with remaining parts taken from reference TRBV14 and TRBJ1-2, reads EAGVTQFPSHSVIEKGQTVTLRCDPISGHDNLYWYRRVMGKEIKFLLHFVKESKQDESGMPNNRFLAERTGGTYSTLKVQPAELEDSGVYFCASSQGNRGGYGYTFGSGTRLTVV.

The gene calls are TRBV5-1 and TRBJ2-2; TRBD1 matches 11 bases. Unmatched junction bases numbered 13, after V lost 7 bases and J lost 5 bases. The V gene's germline CDR1 is SGHRS and CDR2 YFSETQ. The CDR3 spans 17 residues. For the CDR3, the DNA is TGCGCCAGCTCCCCGACCGGGACAGGGGGGAGTACCGGGGAGCTGTTTTTT. This translates into CASSPTGTGGSTGELFF. The variable domain in full, completed from reference TRBV5-1 and TRBJ2-2, reads KAGVTQTPRYLIKTRGQQVTLSCSPISGHRSVSWYQQTPGQGLQFLFEYFSETQRNKGNFPGRFSGRQFSNSRSEMNVSTLELGDSALYLCASSPTGTGGSTGELFFGEGSRLTVL.

This clone has only one observation. CDR3 sequence reads: CASSPAGQRNYGYTF. The CDR3 nucleotides read TGTGCCAGCAGCCCGGCGGGCCAGCGGAACTATGGCTACACCTTC. The rearrangement links TRBV7-2 to TRBJ1-2; D remains ambiguous. This CDR3 has 15 residues. V was trimmed by 5 bases and J by 2 bases, leaving 15 bases between them. From germline, CDR1 is SGHTA and CDR2 FQGNSA.

The chain links TRBV21-1 to TRBJ1-4. TRBV21-1 is classified as a pseudogene. The CDR3 runs 14 residues. The CDR3 nucleotides are TGTGCCAGCAGCAAAGGGAAGAGGAATGAAAAACTGTTTTTT. Translated: CASSKGKRNEKLFF.

The genes are TRBV5-1 and TRBJ2-7, with TRBD1 matching 8 bases. In germline, CDR1 is SGHRS, CDR2 YFSETQ. Losses at the gene ends were 0 bases for V and 2 bases for J; bases not matched to a gene: 4. The CDR3 sequence is 15 residues long. This chain's CDR3 is CASSLASGGPYEQYF. Here the CDR3 DNA reads TGCGCCAGCAGCTTGGCGTCAGGGGGCCCCTACGAGCAGTACTTC.

The chain combines TRBV4-3 with TRBJ2-3; TRBD2 is a possible D gene (7 bases). This CDR3 comprises 16 residues. Looked up from germline, CDR1 is LGHNA and CDR2 is YSLEER. Trimming removed 0 bases from V and 1 base from J, with 11 bases in between. CDR3 coding DNA: TGCGCCAGCAGCCAAGATCGAGGGGGGGGCACAGATACGCAGTATTTT. Protein product: CASSQDRGGGTDTQYF.

This clone has a handful of counts. V is TRBV19 and J is TRBJ1-5; D is perhaps TRBD1 (5 bases). The V gene lost 7 bases and the J gene lost 6 bases, with 16 bases spanning the gap. This CDR3 is built from 14 residues. The germline V gene has CDR1 LNHDA and CDR2 SQIVND (reference sequence). DNA of the CDR3: TGTGCCAGTAAAAGCAGGGAGGCAGGTCAGCCCCAGCATTTT. This sequence encodes CASKSREAGQPQHF. The full variable domain, in which reference TRBV19 and TRBJ1-5 provide the parts outside the CDR3, is DGGITQSPKYLFRKEGQNVTLSCEQNLNHDAMYWYRQDPGQGLRLIYYSQIVNDFQKGDIAEGYSVSREKKESFPLTVTSAQKNPTAFYLCASKSREAGQPQHFGDGTRLSIL.

The table lists this clone with a count of one. V is TRBV9 and J is TRBJ1-2; a weak D match, TRBD1 (6 bases). Germline V gene lookup returns CDR1 SGDLS and CDR2 YYNGEE. The CDR3 loop spans 14 amino acids. The V gene lost 0 bases and the J gene lost 7 bases, with 13 bases spanning the gap. CDR3 nucleotides: TGTGCCAGCAGCGTAGATACGGGAGGGGGTGGCTACACCTTC. Its protein is CASSVDTGGGGYTF.

V usage is TRBV11-2 and J usage is TRBJ1-5, with 8 bases matching TRBD1. J gave up 7 bases and V 2 bases, and 7 bases lay outside the gene matches. The CDR3 consists of 15 residues. From germline, CDR1 is SGHAT and CDR2 FQNNGV. CDR3 amino acids: CASSLPQGGRQPQHF. The CDR3 bases are TGTGCCAGCAGCTTACCACAGGGGGGAAGGCAGCCCCAGCATTTT.

The rearrangement uses TRBV4-3 and TRBJ2-3; 7 positions match TRBD2. Germline V gives CDR1 LGHNA, CDR2 YSLEER. CDR3 length: 14 amino acids. The V and J ends lost 3 bases and 4 bases, in that order; junction bases with no gene match: 4. CDR3 region: CASSHQTSPDTQYF. The CDR3 coding sequence is TGCGCCAGCAGCCACCAGACTAGCCCAGATACGCAGTATTTT.

This clone was observed a single time. The gene calls are TRBV6-4 and TRBJ2-3; 8 nucleotides line up with TRBD2. V trimming: 6 bases; J trimming: 1 base; junction bases outside the gene matches: 3. In germline, CDR1 is MRHNA, CDR2 SNTAGT. The CDR3 is 14 residues long. DNA of the CDR3: TGTGCCAGCAGCGGTAGCGGGGGCACAGATACGCAGTATTTT. Translating gives CASSGSGGTDTQYF.

The chain joins TRBV6-4 to TRBJ1-5; TRBD1 is a possible D gene (5 bases). The CDR3 has 14 residues. Germline assignment: CDR1 MRHNA and CDR2 SNTAGT. Trimming took 5 bases from V and 6 from J, leaving 14 bases between them. CDR3: CASSQGLGSQPQHF. Written as DNA, the CDR3 is TGTGCCAGCAGTCAGGGACTTGGAAGTCAGCCCCAGCATTTT.

This chain connects TRBV6-5 to TRBJ2-5, with TRBD2 matching over 12 bases. With 7 bases clipped from V and 2 bases from J, the junction kept 2 bases outside the gene matches. This CDR3 is 14 amino acids long. Germline V gene sequence: CDR1 MNHEY, CDR2 SVGAGI. For the CDR3, the DNA is TGTGCCAGCACCGGACTAGCGGGGCAAGAGACCCAGTACTTC. Amino acid sequence: CASTGLAGQETQYF.

This chain links TRBV5-8 with TRBJ2-7; D gene ambiguous. The length of the CDR3 is 15 residues. The V gene's germline CDR1 is SGHTS and CDR2 YDEGEE. Trimming stripped 0 bases from V and 4 bases from J, with 14 bases between. The CDR3 region is CASSLELSTSYEQYF. CDR3 coding DNA: TGTGCCAGCAGCTTGGAGCTGTCGACTTCTTACGAGCAGTACTTC.

This chain links TRBV2 with TRBJ1-3; D is perhaps TRBD1 (5 bases). Germline values: CDR1 SNHLY, CDR2 FYNNEI. V was pared by 8 bases and J by 0 bases, with 23 bases between. This CDR3 is built from 18 residues. This chain's CDR3 is CASGTPAGQAISGNTIYF. CDR3 sequence (DNA): TGTGCCAGCGGAACTCCGGCTGGACAAGCCATCTCTGGAAACACCATATATTTT.

This chain uses TRBV5-1 with TRBJ2-5; TRBD2 aligns across 10 bases. Germline V CDR1 and CDR2: SGHRS, YFSETQ. With V trimmed by 4 bases and J by 3 bases, 12 bases remained unmatched. The CDR3 sequence is 17 residues long. Here the CDR3 reads CASSPGVNLAGEETQYF. The CDR3 DNA reads TGCGCCAGCAGCCCCGGCGTGAATCTAGCGGGGGAAGAGACCCAGTACTTC.

The CDR3 nucleotides read TGTGCCAGCAGCGAGGACAGGGGTAACACTGAAGCTTTCTTT. It is translated as CASSEDRGNTEAFF. The chain recombines TRBV5-4 with TRBJ1-1; TRBD1 matches at 9 bases. CDR1 is SGHNT, CDR2 YYREEE, per germline (reference sequence). V was clipped by 4 bases and J by 2 bases; unmatched bases: 3. This CDR3 is built from 14 residues.

The chain is built from TRBV4-3 and TRBJ2-3, with D possibly being TRBD1 (5 bases). Germline CDR1 reads LGHNA; CDR2 reads YSLEER. The CDR3 has 15 residues. V dropped 2 bases and J dropped 2 bases, with 11 bases sitting between them. In nucleotides, the CDR3 is TGCGCCAGCAGCCAATATGACAGACCCACAGATACGCAGTATTTT. Translated: CASSQYDRPTDTQYF.

The chain is built from TRBV4-1 and TRBJ2-7, with TRBD2 identical over 8 bases. The germline gives CDR1 MGHRA, CDR2 YSYEKL. CDR3 size: 15 residues. V shed 5 bases, J shed 2 bases, and the junction held 8 bases outside the gene matches. CDR3 residues: CASSAGRGGTYEQYF. The DNA of the CDR3 is TGCGCCAGCAGCGCCGGACGGGGGGGAACCTACGAGCAGTACTTC.

The chain employs TRBV27 and TRBJ2-7; possible D gene TRBD1, 6 bases. Germline CDR1 MNHEY, CDR2 SMNVEV (reference sequence). This CDR3 contains 13 residues. With 2 bases removed from V and 5 bases from J, the gap between germline ends came to 10 bases. CDR3 protein: CASSLGGEDEQYF. The DNA of the CDR3 is TGTGCCAGCAGTTTAGGGGGCGAAGACGAGCAGTACTTC.

The CDR3 loop is CAWSGLSEKGQPQHF. Here the CDR3 DNA reads TGTGCCTGGAGTGGTTTAAGTGAGAAGGGACAGCCCCAGCATTTT. This chain joins TRBV30 and TRBJ1-5; D remains unclear. V was clipped by 1 base and J by 7 bases, with 17 bases between them. Per germline, CDR1 GTSNPN and CDR2 SVGIG (reference sequence). This CDR3 has 15 amino acids.

V usage is TRBV5-8 and J usage is TRBJ1-2, with D hard to call. CDR1 is SGHTS, CDR2 YDEGEE, per germline. The germline V and J ends were trimmed by 4 bases and 8 bases, with 15 bases remaining between them. The CDR3 length is 13 residues. CDR3 coding DNA: TGTGCCAGCAGCCCCGAGGCCTCCTCCGGCTACACCTTC. It translates to CASSPEASSGYTF.

The CDR3 DNA is TGTGCCAGCAGTTTCGTCAGGGGAAACATTCAGTACTTC. It is translated as CASSFVRGNIQYF. The rearrangement uses TRBV6-2 or TRBV6-3 and TRBJ2-4; D might be TRBD1 (6 bases). The CDR3 is made up of 13 amino acids. V was pared by 4 bases and J by 6 bases, with 10 bases between. Per germline, CDR1 MNHEY and CDR2 SVGEGT.

This clone appeared once. This chain connects TRBV5-1 to TRBJ1-1; tentative D call: TRBD1 (5 bases). With 3 bases removed from V and 3 bases from J, the gap between germline ends came to 15 bases. CDR1 and CDR2 from the germline V gene are SGHRS and YFSETQ. This CDR3 is 15 amino acids long. The CDR3 nucleotides read TGCGCCAGCAGCTCGGATCCGGGACCTGACACTGAAGCTTTCTTT. Residues: CASSSDPGPDTEAFF.